Listed below are T cell receptor beta chains from one sample, sequenced in a study of radiation and T cells in renal cell carcinoma. Some clones are missing from TCRdb's copy, which holds only in-frame ones; the method was immunoSEQ multiplex PCR. The table has roughly 100,000 clones, approximately 86% seen once; the top ten hold approximately 8.4%. The specimen comprised blood, sampled from a patient whose treatment included radiotherapy and nephrectomy. The receptors were sampled from a man in his fifties or sixties with renal cell carcinoma. The conserved cysteine and the conserved F or W are not part of the CDR3 here.

j_gene	len	v_gene	CDR3aa
TRBJ2-2	15	TRBV19	ASSKRLLATNTGELF
TRBJ1-2	11	TRBV11-2	ASSLDRDYGYT
TRBJ1-4	14	TRBV4-3	ASSQVGAGDNEKLF
TRBJ2-3	12	TRBV7-7	ASSFGQGRDTQY
TRBJ1-2	15	TRBV27	ASSLQGVAAGTYGYT
TRBJ2-2	13	TRBV6-5	ASSYTRGGTGELF
TRBJ1-2	10	TRBV28	ASSRGPYGYT
TRBJ2-5	12	TRBV5-4	ASSLGLAGETQY
TRBJ2-7	13	TRBV5-1	ASTLNTRGRGEQY
TRBJ1-5	14	TRBV2	ASSRTGSYSNQPQH
TRBJ1-4	12	TRBV10-3	AISARAQDEKLF
TRBJ1-1	15	TRBV5-6	ASSLVEDTGLNTEAF
TRBJ2-1	15	TRBV2	ASKLPPGTRNYNEQF
TRBJ1-3	12	TRBV2	ASSGQGGGNTIY
TRBJ1-5	12	TRBV19	ASSPGNWYQPQH
TRBJ1-5	13	TRBV4-1	ASSHPQGRRQPQH
TRBJ2-3	14	TRBV6-5	ASSYRTGSGTDTQY
TRBJ2-3	11	TRBV2	ASKASSTDTQY
TRBJ2-5	15	TRBV11-2	ASSFGVQNGVKETQY
TRBJ2-2	14	TRBV19	ASSPRRHADTGELF
TRBJ2-1	12	TRBV7-9	ASRRLADYNEQF
TRBJ1-5	10	TRBV6-5	ASSEPNQPQH
TRBJ1-1	14	TRBV7-9	ASSPTETGRDTEAF
TRBJ1-2	11	TRBV27	ASSFRANYGYT
TRBJ2-7	13	TRBV5-1	ASSIGTGQSYEQY
TRBJ2-3	13	TRBV7-2	ASSPQGISTDTQY
TRBJ1-1	14	TRBV18	ASSPRSGDLNTEAF